Below, 20 T cell receptor beta chains from the same sample are listed, as sequenced in a study of blood T cell repertoires in COVID-19. The table came from immunoSEQ multiplex PCR; TCRdb's copy has only in-frame clones and leaves some out. In the table there are under 80,000 clones, about 80% of which are singletons. Sequenced sample: peripheral blood. These receptors were collected from a man older than 75 with active or convalescent COVID-19.

This clone was detected ten times or more. The gene calls are TRBV2 and TRBJ1-6; 10 nucleotides align to TRBD1. Unmatched junction bases numbered 1, after V lost 6 bases and J lost 5 bases. The CDR3 contains 14 residues. Germline values: CDR1 SNHLY, CDR2 FYNNEI. The CDR3 here is CASSGQGDNSPLHF. The CDR3 DNA follows: TGTGCCAGCAGCGGACAGGGGGATAATTCACCCCTCCACTTT. The full variable domain, with the rest looked up from reference TRBV2 and TRBJ1-6, is EPEVTQTPSHQVTQMGQEVILRCVPISNHLYFYWYRQILGQKVEFLVSFYNNEISEKSEIFDDQFSVERPDGSNFTLKIRSTKLEDSAMYFCASSGQGDNSPLHFGNGTRLTVT.

This clone was detected once. The chain joins TRBV27 to TRBJ1-6; D might be TRBD1 (5 bases). With 2 bases removed from V and 4 bases from J, the gap between germline ends came to 9 bases. CDR3 size: 15 residues. From germline, CDR1 is MNHEY and CDR2 SMNVEV (reference sequence). The CDR3 loop reads CASSLQGFYNSPLHF. CDR3 nucleotides: TGTGCCAGCAGTTTACAGGGATTTTATAATTCACCCCTCCACTTT.

The V call is TRBV4-2, the J call TRBJ1-2; 7 nucleotides align to TRBD1. The CDR3 is 17 amino acids. Germline lookup yields CDR1 LGHNA and CDR2 YNFKEQ. Germline trimming cut 4 bases from V and 6 bases from J; bases unmatched to any gene: 17. The CDR3 DNA sequence: TGTGCCAGCAGCCGCAAAAGTGATTCCCGGGACAGTCATGGCTACACCTTC. It codes for CASSRKSDSRDSHGYTF.

The CDR3 DNA is TGTGCCAGTAGTATAGCCACCAGGGCGGCTGGGGCCAACGTCCTGACTTTC. Encoded protein: CASSIATRAAGANVLTF. This chain links TRBV19 with TRBJ2-6, with D possibly being TRBD1 (5 bases). V lost 1 base, J lost 2 bases, and 12 bases lay in between. Germline values: CDR1 LNHDA, CDR2 SQIVND (reference sequence). The CDR3 sequence is 17 residues long.

The rearrangement uses TRBV4-1 and TRBJ2-3; 10 positions match TRBD2. Losses at the gene ends were 1 base for V and 8 bases for J; bases not matched to a gene: 6. Germline CDR1 is MGHRA and CDR2 is YSYEKL. The length of the CDR3 is 15 residues. CDR3 sequence: CASSQASGGRGTQYF. The CDR3 bases are TGCGCCAGCAGCCAAGCTAGCGGGGGTCGGGGTACGCAGTATTTT.

The CDR3 reads CASSEARGGGSTQYF. CDR3 DNA sequence: TGTGCCAGCAGTGAAGCTCGAGGGGGAGGGTCCACCCAGTACTTC. V and J are TRBV2 and TRBJ2-5, with a weak D call TRBD2 (7 bases). Germline loops: CDR1 SNHLY, CDR2 FYNNEI. The CDR3 has 15 amino acids. V gave up 0 bases and J gave up 8 bases, with 16 bases separating them.

The chain joins TRBV19 to TRBJ1-3, with 7 nucleotides matching TRBD1. Trimming took 7 bases from V and 4 from J; bases not matched to a gene: 7. The CDR3 is 14 amino acids. CDR1 is LNHDA and CDR2 is SQIVND in the germline V gene (reference sequence). The chain's CDR3 is CASIDRERGNTIYF. Written as DNA, the CDR3 is TGTGCCAGTATCGACAGGGAAAGGGGAAACACCATATATTTT.

The chain couples TRBV7-9 to TRBJ2-5; 13 bases fit TRBD2. The CDR3 totals 19 residues. CDR1 and CDR2 from the germline V gene are SEHNR and FQNEAQ (reference sequence). Unmatched junction bases numbered 13, after V lost 1 base and J lost 5 bases. The CDR3 protein is CASSLGTSGRAGALETQYF. CDR3 DNA: TGTGCCAGCAGCTTAGGAACTAGCGGGAGGGCCGGGGCCTTGGAGACCCAGTACTTC.

V usage is TRBV27 and J usage is TRBJ1-2, with 7 bases lining up with TRBD1. There are 14 residues in the CDR3. In germline, CDR1 is MNHEY, CDR2 SMNVEV (reference sequence). J was trimmed by 9 bases and V by 10 bases; bases with no gene match: 17. The CDR3 nucleotides read TGTGCCACTCACAACACAGGGGACGTGTTCAGCTACACCTTC. Translation: CATHNTGDVFSYTF.

This clone appeared once. This chain links TRBV18 with TRBJ1-1; D is uncertain. Trimming pared 2 bases from V and 3 bases from J, leaving 13 bases between. The CDR3 is made up of 15 amino acids. Germline lookup yields CDR1 KGHSH and CDR2 LQKENI. The CDR3 loop reads CASSPSSRGDTEAFF. The CDR3 nucleotides read TGTGCCAGCTCACCATCATCCCGGGGAGACACTGAAGCTTTCTTT.

The chain couples TRBV5-4 to TRBJ1-2; no clear D gene. Trimming stripped 5 bases from V and 4 bases from J, with 12 bases between. The V gene's germline CDR1 is SGHNT and CDR2 YYREEE (reference sequence). The CDR3 has 13 amino acids. The CDR3 is CASRPPGPYGYTF. The CDR3 DNA reads TGTGCCAGCAGGCCTCCTGGCCCCTATGGCTACACCTTC.

V usage is TRBV5-4 and J usage is TRBJ1-1; 9 positions match TRBD1. J gave up 6 bases and V 4 bases, and 10 bases lay outside the gene matches. This CDR3 comprises 15 residues. The germline CDR1 and CDR2 sequences are SGHNT and YYREEE (reference sequence). The CDR3 sequence is CASSVPGQGRSEAFF. CDR3 DNA: TGTGCCAGCAGCGTACCGGGACAGGGCCGTTCTGAAGCTTTCTTT.

This chain joins TRBV2 and TRBJ1-2; 7 bases agree with TRBD1. This CDR3 contains 16 residues. The ends lost 10 bases at V and 5 bases at J; junction bases unmatched: 19. The V gene's germline CDR1 is SNHLY and CDR2 FYNNEI. CDR3 residues: CAIPTAQGQMEYGYTF. CDR3 DNA: TGTGCCATCCCAACCGCACAGGGGCAGATGGAATATGGCTACACCTTC.

This clone was detected only a few times. CDR3 coding DNA: TGTGCCAGCAGCGGCTGGACTAGCGCCTCCCTACGCCGCGAGTACGAGCAGTACTTC. This codes for CASSGWTSASLRREYEQYF. J is TRBJ2-7 and V is TRBV14, with 9 positions matching TRBD2. The V and J ends lost 5 bases and 4 bases, in that order; junction bases with no gene match: 21. Germline loops: CDR1 SGHDN, CDR2 FVKESK. The CDR3 covers 19 residues.

This sequence joins TRBV2 and TRBJ1-2; D is perhaps TRBD1 (6 bases). V dropped 7 bases and J dropped 3 bases, with 12 bases sitting between them. Germline loops: CDR1 SNHLY, CDR2 FYNNEI. The CDR3 is 13 residues long. In DNA form, the CDR3 reads TGTGCCAGCACTCTTCGGACAGACTATGGCTACACCTTC. This encodes CASTLRTDYGYTF.

The V gene is TRBV12-5, the J gene TRBJ2-5, with 8 bases that match TRBD2. V shed 4 bases, J shed 5 bases, and the junction held 12 bases outside the gene matches. The germline V gene encodes CDR1 LGHNT and CDR2 FRNRAP. There are 16 residues in the CDR3. Written as DNA, the CDR3 is TGTGCTAGTGGTTCCGGTGTTGGCGGGGGGTGGGAGACCCAGTACTTC. Its protein is CASGSGVGGGWETQYF.

This clone was seen more than once but under ten times. The CDR3 DNA sequence: TGTGCCATTACCGCCGACAGGGGGGGTAACACCGGGGAGCTGTTTTTT. Translating gives CAITADRGGNTGELFF. The genes are TRBV10-3 and TRBJ2-2; 9 bases agree with TRBD1. Germline V gene lookup returns CDR1 ENHRY and CDR2 SYGVKD. The CDR3 is made up of 16 amino acids. J lost 2 bases, V lost 9 bases, and 10 bases had no gene match.

The chain is built from TRBV10-3 and TRBJ2-7; TRBD1 agrees at 12 bases. Germline CDR1 ENHRY, CDR2 SYGVKD. This CDR3 is 16 amino acids long. The J segment lost 6 bases and the V segment lost 5 bases, leaving 11 bases of the junction unmatched. The CDR3 sequence: CAISTRSGTGGGEQYF. In DNA form, the CDR3 reads TGTGCCATCAGTACCCGATCCGGGACAGGGGGCGGCGAGCAGTACTTC.

The chain links TRBV7-9 to TRBJ2-3; D is unclear. V gave up 1 base and J gave up 0 bases, with 11 bases separating them. The CDR3 sequence is 16 residues long. Germline-derived CDR1 and CDR2 are SEHNR and FQNEAQ (reference sequence). The CDR3 DNA follows: TGTGCCAGCAGCTTAGGTACAGCCCCTAGCACAGATACGCAGTATTTT. Its translation is CASSLGTAPSTDTQYF. The whole variable domain, filled in from reference TRBV7-9 and TRBJ2-3, reads DTGVSQNPRHKITKRGQNVTFRCDPISEHNRLYWYRQTLGQGPEFLTYFQNEAQLEKSRLLSDRFSAERPKGSFSTLEIQRTEQGDSAMYLCASSLGTAPSTDTQYFGPGTRLTVL.

This sequence joins TRBV9 and TRBJ2-4; tentative D call: TRBD1 (5 bases). There are 15 residues in the CDR3. Deletions cut 3 bases from V and 9 bases from J, with 19 bases between. From germline, CDR1 is SGDLS and CDR2 YYNGEE. The CDR3 coding sequence is TGTGCCAGCAGCGAGGGGCTCGGGCAGGACGTCATTCAGTACTTC. This codes for CASSEGLGQDVIQYF.